What follows are 6 T cell receptor beta chains derived from one specimen sequenced in a study of blood T cell repertoires in COVID-19. Measured with immunoSEQ multiplex PCR; TCRdb has only the in-frame clones, and not every one. The sample contains over 15,000 clones, 80% to 90% of which appear only once. The sample consisted of peripheral blood. The source is a human donor in a cohort sampled during active COVID-19.

V usage is TRBV18 and J usage is TRBJ2-2; weak D call: TRBD1 (5 bases). V was shortened by 1 base and J by 4 bases, with 13 bases between the two germline ends. Germline lookup yields CDR1 KGHSH and CDR2 LQKENI. The CDR3 extends over 16 amino acids. CDR3 residues: CASSPRRAGSTGELFF. CDR3 nucleotides: TGTGCCAGCTCACCACGCAGGGCCGGTAGCACCGGGGAGCTGTTTTTT.

The rearrangement joins TRBV27 to TRBJ1-2, with TRBD1 as a possible D gene (5 bases). Germline V gene data show CDR1 as MNHEY and CDR2 as SMNVEV (reference sequence). The CDR3 contains 13 residues. V lost 3 bases and J 7 bases, leaving 12 bases between the germline ends. CDR3 sequence reads: CASSFGGARGYTF. The CDR3 DNA reads as TGTGCCAGCAGTTTCGGCGGGGCCCGTGGCTACACCTTC.

This clone appeared a few times. The J gene is TRBJ2-1, the V gene TRBV9; 7 bases align to TRBD1. Looked up from germline, CDR1 is SGDLS and CDR2 is YYNGEE. With V trimmed by 2 bases and J by 4 bases, 6 bases remained unmatched. The CDR3 is made up of 15 amino acids. The DNA for the CDR3 is TGTGCCAGCAGCGTGGGCCAGGGGGATTACAATGAGCAGTTCTTC. Protein product: CASSVGQGDYNEQFF. Based on the CDR3 plus reference TRBV9 and TRBJ2-1, the full variable domain is DSGVTQTPKHLITATGQRVTLRCSPRSGDLSVYWYQQSLDQGLQFLIQYYNGEERAKGNILERFSAQQFPDLHSELNLSSLELGDSALYFCASSVGQGDYNEQFFGPGTRLTVL.

The chain links TRBV28 to TRBJ1-4, with D possibly TRBD1 on 6 matching bases. Germline loops: CDR1 MDHEN, CDR2 SYDVKM. The germline V and J ends were trimmed by 3 bases and 3 bases, with 14 bases remaining between them. This CDR3 has 16 residues. Here the CDR3 DNA reads TGTGCCAGCAGTTTTGGACGGGGACAAGCTAATGAAAAACTGTTTTTT. Its protein product is CASSFGRGQANEKLFF.

The V and J genes are TRBV28 and TRBJ1-1; TRBD1 matches at 8 bases. V lost 4 bases to trimming and J lost 0 bases; unmatched junction nucleotides: 10. Per the germline V gene, CDR1 is MDHEN and CDR2 is SYDVKM. CDR3 length equals 17 residues. CDR3 DNA sequence: TGTGCCAGCAGTTCTGACAGGGGCGTCTTAGTGAACACTGAAGCTTTCTTT. Translating gives CASSSDRGVLVNTEAFF. The full variable domain, rest sourced from reference TRBV28 and TRBJ1-1, is DVKVTQSSRYLVKRTGEKVFLECVQDMDHENMFWYRQDPGLGLRLIYFSYDVKMKEKGDIPEGYSVSREKKERFSLILESASTNQTSMYLCASSSDRGVLVNTEAFFGQGTRLTVV.

The chain carries TRBV6-5 and TRBJ1-5; 7 nucleotides agree with TRBD1. From germline, CDR1 is MNHEY and CDR2 SVGAGI. The junction had 11 bases not matched to a gene; V was cut back by 7 bases and J by 8 bases. The CDR3 is 14 residues long. CDR3 in DNA: TGTGCCAGCACCGGGACAGCACAATGGGAGCCCCAGCATTTT. It encodes CASTGTAQWEPQHF.